A selection of T cell receptor beta chains follows, all from one sample in a study of blood T cell repertoires in COVID-19. Here immunoSEQ multiplex PCR was the method, and the copy in TCRdb shows in-frame clones only, minus some. The table shows hundreds of thousands of clones, with approximately 78% occurring only once. Source material: peripheral blood. Receptor source: a woman older than 75 with acute or convalescent COVID-19. Both conserved end residues are part of each CDR3. The D gene is left open where the match is weak. Clone size is not always given. Where it is, it says once, few, many or a class for expanded clones.

once	.	TRBV6-5	TRBJ1-4	TGTGCCAGCAGGGGGCATATACCAACTAATGAAAAACTGTTTTTT	CASRGHIPTNEKLFF
.	.	TRBV27	TRBJ1-5	TGTGCCAGCAGTTGGGAGTACAATCAGCCCCAGCATTTT	CASSWEYNQPQHF
.	TRBD1	TRBV27	TRBJ1-5	TGTGCCAGCAGCCCAGACAGGGCTCAGCCCCAGCATTTT	CASSPDRAQPQHF
.	.	TRBV30	TRBJ2-5	TGTGCCTTGGGCCCACGAGGATGGCTGGCGGGGCAAGAGACCCAGTACTTC	CALGPRGWLAGQETQYF
once	.	TRBV5-5	TRBJ1-1	TGTGCCAGCAGCTTGGGACAGGCGAACACTGAAGCTTTCTTT	CASSLGQANTEAFF
.	TRBD1	TRBV6-2/TRBV6-3	TRBJ1-2	TGTGCCAGCAGCCCCACAGGGGGACATAGCTATGGCTACACCTTC	CASSPTGGHSYGYTF
.	TRBD1	TRBV27	TRBJ2-7	TGTGCCAGCAGAAAGAGACAGGGCACCTTTGGCGAGCAGTACTTC	CASRKRQGTFGEQYF
.	.	TRBV19	TRBJ2-1	TGTGCCAGTAGTCAAAGGGGAACCCCCTACAATGAGCAGTTCTTC	CASSQRGTPYNEQFF
.	.	TRBV7-9	TRBJ1-2	TGTGCCAGCAGCCCGGCGTCCGGCGGGGTTGGCTACACCTTC	CASSPASGGVGYTF
.	TRBD2	TRBV19	TRBJ2-2	TGTGCCAGTAGGCTATATAGCGGGGGAGGTACCGGGGAGCTGTTTTTT	CASRLYSGGGTGELFF
.	.	TRBV5-1	TRBJ2-7	TGCGCCAGCAGCTTGTACTCCGTCTGGGAGCCCACTAGCTCCTACGAGCAGTACTTC	CASSLYSVWEPTSSYEQYF
.	.	TRBV30	TRBJ1-2	TGTGCCTGGGAGGGACTAGGGCTGGGTTCAAACTATGGCTACACCTTC	CAWEGLGLGSNYGYTF
.	.	TRBV28	TRBJ2-7	TGTGCCAGCAGCTCGGGGGTCCAAACCTACGAGCAGTACTTC	CASSSGVQTYEQYF
.	.	TRBV28	TRBJ1-5	TGTGCCAGCAGTTTGCGGGGAGGGCATAGCAATCAGCCCCAGCATTTT	CASSLRGGHSNQPQHF
.	.	TRBV18	TRBJ1-6	TGTGCCAGCTCACCTCAGGGTGAAGATTCACCCCTCCACTTT	CASSPQGEDSPLHF
.	.	TRBV12-3/TRBV12-4	TRBJ2-7	TGTGCCAGCAGTTTTGGTCGGTTCTACGAGCAGTACTTC	CASSFGRFYEQYF
few	.	TRBV11-2	TRBJ2-7	TGTGCCAGCAGCTTAGACAGAAGCTCCTACGAGCAGTACTTC	CASSLDRSSYEQYF
.	TRBD2	TRBV24-1	TRBJ2-5	TGTGCCACCAGTGACCCAAGCGGGGGGCCGTCCCAAGAGACCCAGTACTTC	CATSDPSGGPSQETQYF
.	.	TRBV6-4	TRBJ1-2	TGTGCCAGCAACGAGGTCTATGGCTACACCTTC	CASNEVYGYTF
.	.	TRBV5-1	TRBJ2-2	TGCGCCAGCAACGTCCAGGGGACCACCGGGGAGCTGTTTTTT	CASNVQGTTGELFF
.	.	TRBV10-3	TRBJ2-2	TGTGCCATCAATCGGGAGCCGAACACCGGGGAGCTGTTTTTT	CAINREPNTGELFF
few	TRBD2	TRBV6-4	TRBJ2-1	TGTGCCAGCAGTGATGCGGGGGGTTCCTACAATGAGCAGTTCTTC	CASSDAGGSYNEQFF
once	TRBD1	TRBV14	TRBJ2-3	TGTGCCAGCAGCCAATTGGGGTCGGGACAGGATACGCAGTATTTT	CASSQLGSGQDTQYF
.	.	TRBV27	TRBJ2-7	TGTGCCAGCAGTTCCCCCCGTCAGGGGAAGACCTACGAGCAGTACTTC	CASSSPRQGKTYEQYF
once	.	TRBV6-2/TRBV6-3	TRBJ2-1	TGTGCCAGCAGTTACGGCTCAGGAAATGAGCAGTTCTTC	CASSYGSGNEQFF
.	TRBD2	TRBV7-9	TRBJ2-2	TGTGCCAGCAGCTTAGGTCCCCCGACTAGCGGCACCGGGGAGCTGTTTTTT	CASSLGPPTSGTGELFF
once	.	TRBV29-1	TRBJ1-2	TGCAGCGTTGAAGAGGCCCAAGCGGGTCCCTATGGCTACACCTTC	CSVEEAQAGPYGYTF
.	TRBD2	TRBV11-2	TRBJ2-7	TGTGCCAGCAGCTTAGACCTAGCGGGGGTGACCTACGAGCAGTACTTC	CASSLDLAGVTYEQYF
.	TRBD1	TRBV28	TRBJ1-2	TGTGCCAGCAGCACAGGGGGACAGCACTATGGCTACACCTTC	CASSTGGQHYGYTF
once	TRBD2	TRBV7-2	TRBJ2-1	TGTGCCAGCAGCTTAGCGGGAGGGACGCATGAGCAGTTCTTC	CASSLAGGTHEQFF
few	.	TRBV14	TRBJ1-3	TGTGCCAGCAGCCCGACATTTTCTGGAAACACCATATATTTT	CASSPTFSGNTIYF
.	TRBD1	TRBV6-5	TRBJ1-1	TGTGCCAGCAGCCACGGACAGGGGGCGAGCACTGAAGCTTTCTTT	CASSHGQGASTEAFF
.	.	TRBV7-9	TRBJ1-1	TGTGCCAGCAGCTTCCAGAGCGGGGTTATAACTGAAGCTTTCTTT	CASSFQSGVITEAFF
.	.	TRBV5-1	TRBJ1-1	TGCGCCAGCAGCTTCGCTGACATGAACACTGAAGCTTTCTTT	CASSFADMNTEAFF
.	TRBD1	TRBV20-1	TRBJ1-2	TGCAGTGCTAGTGGCACAGGGGGGGTGTATGGCTACACCTTC	CSASGTGGVYGYTF
.	TRBD2	TRBV7-2	TRBJ2-5	TGTGCCAGCAGCTTCCTAGCGGGGGGTACCGTCCAAGAGACCCAGTACTTC	CASSFLAGGTVQETQYF
few	.	TRBV7-2	TRBJ1-6	TGTGCCAGCAGCGTTACGCCAGAAAATTCACCCCTCCACTTT	CASSVTPENSPLHF
.	TRBD2	TRBV5-4	TRBJ2-1	TGTGCCAGCAGCTCACAACTAGCGGGAGACTTCAGTGAGCAGTTCTTC	CASSSQLAGDFSEQFF
.	TRBD2	TRBV28	TRBJ2-2	TGTGCCAGCAGTTTAGGACTAGCGGCTAACACCGGGGAGCTGTTTTTT	CASSLGLAANTGELFF
.	TRBD2	TRBV7-2	TRBJ2-7	TGTGCCAGCAGCTCCATTTCCGGGGGGTTGGAGCAGTACTTC	CASSSISGGLEQYF
.	TRBD1	TRBV7-2	TRBJ2-1	TGTGCCAGCAGCTCCCAGACGACAGGGTACAATGAGCAGTTCTTC	CASSSQTTGYNEQFF
.	.	TRBV12-3/TRBV12-4	TRBJ1-1	TGTGCCAGCAGTCGAGTGGGAGGCACTGAAGCTTTCTTT	CASSRVGGTEAFF
.	TRBD2	TRBV9	TRBJ2-1	TGTGCCAGCAGCGTAGCGAGCGGGAGTGACAATGAGCAGTTCTTC	CASSVASGSDNEQFF
.	.	TRBV6-5	TRBJ1-2	TGTGCCAGCAGATTATCTCACGTCCGCGACTATGGCTACACCTTC	CASRLSHVRDYGYTF
.	TRBD2	TRBV27	TRBJ2-1	TGTGCCAGCACCAGGTGGCTAGCGGGAGGGGGGAATGAGCAGTTCTTC	CASTRWLAGGGNEQFF
.	.	TRBV2	TRBJ2-3	TGTGCCAGCAGTGAATGGAGGGGGCGGACAGATACGCAGTATTTT	CASSEWRGRTDTQYF
.	TRBD1	TRBV18	TRBJ1-3	TGTGCCAGCTCACCGGGACAGCTTACTGGAAACACCATATATTTT	CASSPGQLTGNTIYF
.	TRBD2	TRBV11-3	TRBJ2-1	TGTGCCAGCAGCTTAGTGGCGGGGGGCTACAATGAGCAGTTCTTC	CASSLVAGGYNEQFF
.	.	TRBV5-6	TRBJ2-5	TGTGCCAGCAGCGTCCTTAGCGTTCCAGAGACCCAGTACTTC	CASSVLSVPETQYF
.	TRBD1	TRBV10-3	TRBJ1-1	TGTGCCATCAGCTCGAACCGGGGAACAGGGGCCGAAGCTTTCTTT	CAISSNRGTGAEAFF
.	.	TRBV5-1	TRBJ2-7	TGCGCCAGCAGCTTGGTTGGCGCGGCGTACTACGAGCAGTACTTC	CASSLVGAAYYEQYF
once	.	TRBV3-1/TRBV3-2	TRBJ2-2	TGTGCCAGCAGCCATTTTTATGCGGCAGGGCTTCCCGGGGAGCTGTTTTTT	CASSHFYAAGLPGELFF
.	TRBD2	TRBV7-2	TRBJ2-7	TGTGCCAGCAGCTTATCTACTAGCGGGGGGGCCTACGAGCAGTACTTC	CASSLSTSGGAYEQYF
.	TRBD1	TRBV11-3	TRBJ2-2	TGTGCCAGCAGTCAAAGGGGGCCCGGGGAGCTGTTTTTT	CASSQRGPGELFF
.	.	TRBV5-5	TRBJ2-7	TGTGCCAGCAGCTTGCGCCCGGACAGTCGCTCCTACGAGCAGTACTTC	CASSLRPDSRSYEQYF
once	.	TRBV30	TRBJ2-7	TGTGCCTGGACTACCGGGGGCTACGAGCAGTACTTC	CAWTTGGYEQYF